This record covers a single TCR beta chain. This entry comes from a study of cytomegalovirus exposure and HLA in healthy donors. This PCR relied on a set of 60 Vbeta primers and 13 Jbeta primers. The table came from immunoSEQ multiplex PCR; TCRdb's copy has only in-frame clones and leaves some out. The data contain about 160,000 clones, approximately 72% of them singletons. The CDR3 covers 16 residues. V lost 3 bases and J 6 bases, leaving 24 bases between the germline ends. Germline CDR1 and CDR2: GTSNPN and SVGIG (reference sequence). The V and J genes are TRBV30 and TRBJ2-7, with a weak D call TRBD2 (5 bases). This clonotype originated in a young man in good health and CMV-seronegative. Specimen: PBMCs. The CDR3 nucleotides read TGTGCCTGGAGCGAGACCCCCCGGACTTTGATACCCGAGCAGTACTTC. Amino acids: CAWSETPRTLIPEQYF.